These T cell receptor beta chains were read from a single sample in a study of prognosis after radiotherapy for stage I lung cancer. TCRdb ran MiXCR on the multiplex PCR reads and lists one entry per CDR3 protein. The data show about 13,000 distinct CDR3 sequences, around two fifths seen once. The sequenced sample was PBMCs, obtained before or after stereotactic body radiation therapy (not recorded which). These receptors were collected from a donor aged 50 or older with non-small cell lung cancer. CDR3s include the opening cysteine and the closing phenylalanine or tryptophan. A D gene is named only where the DNA matches it firmly. Only some rows state a clone size, as once, few, many or a class for expanded clones.

clone_size j_call d_call v_call cdr3_nt cdr3_aa
many TRBJ1-6 TRBD1 TRBV11-2 TGTGCCAGCAGCCTAAGGACAGGGGTTGTTCCTAATTCACCCCTCCACTTT CASSLRTGVVPNSPLHF
many TRBJ1-4 . TRBV3-1 TGTGCCAGCAGCTCCCGGGACGTTAAAAATGAAAAACTGTTTTTT CASSSRDVKNEKLFF
medium-sized TRBJ2-2 . TRBV7-3 TGTGCCAGCAGCTTAAGTATTAGCGGCTCCGGGGAGCTGTTTTTT CASSLSISGSGELFF
few TRBJ1-4 . TRBV9 TGTGCCAGCAGTGCTTCTGCCGTAGACGTTTATGAAAAACTGCTTTTT CASSASAVDVYEKLLF
many TRBJ2-1 . TRBV10-3 TGTGCCATCAGTGAGTCTTGGCGCGATGAGCAGTTCTTC CAISESWRDEQFF
many TRBJ1-3 . TRBV3-1 TGTGCCAGCAGCCAGGTTGCAAGATTTGTAGGAAACACCATATATTTT CASSQVARFVGNTIYF
many TRBJ2-3 . TRBV7-6 TGTGCCAGCAGCCCCGACAGGTTGCCAGATACGCAGTATTTT CASSPDRLPDTQYF
many TRBJ2-7 . TRBV10-3 TGTGCCATCAGGGGACCTGTGTGGAACGAGCAGTACTTC CAIRGPVWNEQYF
many TRBJ1-6 . TRBV7-9 TGTGCCAGCAGCTTGGAGTCTGACTATTCACCCCTCCACTTT CASSLESDYSPLHF
. TRBJ2-3 . TRBV20-1 TGCAGTGCCACTACTAGGTTCACAGATACGCAGTATTTT CSATTRFTDTQYF
many TRBJ1-5 . TRBV19 TGTGCCAGTAGTGTTGACACGCGTCGCGGGGGGTATAGCAATCAGCCCCAGCATTTT CASSVDTRRGGYSNQPQHF
medium-sized TRBJ2-2 TRBD1 TRBV12-3/TRBV12-4 TGTGCCAGCAGTTGGGCCAGGGGGCTTCACGGGGAGCTGTTTTTT CASSWARGLHGELFF
. TRBJ2-7 . TRBV11-2 TGTGCCAGCAGCCCCTTTGTTAAGTCAGTCTACGAGCAGTACTTC CASSPFVKSVYEQYF
few TRBJ2-7 . TRBV4-1 TGCGCCAGCAGCCAAGATTCGGTGGGTGCAGGGACCGAGCAGTACTTC CASSQDSVGAGTEQYF
many TRBJ2-4 . TRBV27 TGTGCCAGCAAATCCGATATAGACAAAAACATTCAGTACTTC CASKSDIDKNIQYF
medium-sized TRBJ2-6 . TRBV28 TGTGCCAGCAGCCAAAGAAGACATTCTGGGGCCAACGTCCTGACTTTC CASSQRRHSGANVLTF
many TRBJ2-7 . TRBV4-3 TGCGCCAGCAGCCAAGATCTCGAGATCACCCAGGGAGAAAACTACGAGCAGTACTTC CASSQDLEITQGENYEQYF
. TRBJ2-6 . TRBV6-1 TGTGCCAGCAGTGATATCTCTGGGGCCAACGTCCTGACTTTC CASSDISGANVLTF
. TRBJ2-1 . TRBV28 TGTGCCAGCAGTGGGTGTGGAGGGGTACGTGATCAGTTCTTC CASSGCGGVRDQFF
many TRBJ2-7 TRBD2 TRBV3-1 TGTGCCAGCAGCCCATTTGGCGGGAGGAACTACGAGCAGTACTTC CASSPFGGRNYEQYF
. TRBJ2-2 . TRBV27 TGTGCCAGCAGTCCGAACGGGGAGCTGTTTTTT CASSPNGELFF
many TRBJ2-6 . TRBV2 TGTGCCAGCAGTGAGGGTGGGGCCAACGTCCTGACTTTC CASSEGGANVLTF
. TRBJ2-1 . TRBV20-1 TGCAGTGCTAGAGACCCTGGAAGGGGCGTGGGTGCCAATGAGCAGTCCTTC CSARDPGRGVGANEQSF
. TRBJ1-6 . TRBV28 TGTGCCAGCAGCGAGGCCCGGGACTTTCTGATCTCGGCCCTCCACTTT CASSEARDFLISALHF
. TRBJ2-3 . TRBV6-9 TGTGCCAGCAGTTACTGGTACACAGATACGCAGTATTTT CASSYWYTDTQYF
medium-sized TRBJ2-7 . TRBV28 TGTGCCAGCAGTTTAGGCGGACACCGGAGGTCGTTC CASSLGGHRRSF
. TRBJ1-6 . TRBV4-2 TGTGCCAGCAGCCTCGGAGTGTCGGATACCGTTAATTCACCCCTCCACTTT CASSLGVSDTVNSPLHF
medium-sized TRBJ2-7 . TRBV6-2/TRBV6-3 TGTGCCAGCAGTTATCGCGGTAAAGAAAACGAGCAGTACTTC CASSYRGKENEQYF
many TRBJ2-3 . TRBV25-1 TGTGCCAGCAGTGATCCGGGGATGTCGCAGTATTTT CASSDPGMSQYF
once TRBJ1-6 . TRBV6-1 TGTGCCAGCAGAGACCCCGGGCCCCTCCACTTT CASRDPGPLHF
many TRBJ2-7 . TRBV20-1 TGCAGTGCTATGGGTTCGGGCAATAGCTACGAGCAGTACTTC CSAMGSGNSYEQYF
many TRBJ2-5 TRBD2 TRBV3-1 TGTGCCAGCAGCTTAGGGCTAGCGGGTAGAGAGACCCAGTACTTC CASSLGLAGRETQYF
medium-sized TRBJ2-1 . TRBV9 TGTGCCAGCAGCGTAGACTGGACTACTTACAATGAGCAGTTCTTC CASSVDWTTYNEQFF
. TRBJ1-6 TRBD1 TRBV6-1 TGTGCCATTACCCCAGGGCCGACAGGGGATAATTCACCCCTCCACTTT CAITPGPTGDNSPLHF
many TRBJ2-2 TRBD1 TRBV27 TGTGCCAGCAGTTTCCAGGGGGCGGGAACCGGGGAGCTGTTTTTT CASSFQGAGTGELFF
. TRBJ2-2 . TRBV3-1 TGTGCCAGCAGCCAAGTCGCCACCGGGGAGCTGTTTTTT CASSQVATGELFF
. TRBJ2-7 . TRBV27 TGTGCCAACAGTCAGCTCCCGCGGGACTTCTCCTACGAGCAGTACTTC CANSQLPRDFSYEQYF
many TRBJ2-5 . TRBV7-2 TGTGCCAGCAGCCTCACTAGGTCCCAAGAGACCCAGTACTTC CASSLTRSQETQYF
once TRBJ1-2 . TRBV28 TGTGCCAGCAGTTTTCTCGGGGGAGGCTACACCTTC CASSFLGGGYTF